This T cell receptor (beta chain) was recorded in a study of T cell repertoires in aging, cancer and after chemotherapy. Study information: Six age groups, ranging from 30 or younger to 70 or older, included the donors. Study-wide results and limits: In cancer patients, declining TCR diversity with age involved lost richness and lost evenness.

This clonotype has a handful of counts. Its antigen remains unidentified. A mixed TRB-A/B primer pool amplified rearranged TRB by multiplex touch-down PCR. TCRdb re-analysed the multiplex PCR reads in MiXCR, keeping a single row per CDR3 protein. Here the sample spans some 2,900 distinct CDR3 sequences, roughly 50% being singletons. The template was genomic DNA from peripheral blood, not RNA. The sequencing input was blood. The origin of this receptor is a human donor with a blood cancer.

CDR3 coding DNA: TGTGCCAGCAGCCGGCGGGCCCCCTACGAGCAGTACTTC. Amino acid sequence: CASSRRAPYEQYF. The chain couples TRBV6-2 or TRBV6-3 to TRBJ2-7; a weak D match, TRBD2 (5 bases). The CDR3 has 13 residues. Germline CDR1 and CDR2: MNHEY and SVGEGT. Trimming removed 6 bases at V and 2 bases at J, with 11 bases between.